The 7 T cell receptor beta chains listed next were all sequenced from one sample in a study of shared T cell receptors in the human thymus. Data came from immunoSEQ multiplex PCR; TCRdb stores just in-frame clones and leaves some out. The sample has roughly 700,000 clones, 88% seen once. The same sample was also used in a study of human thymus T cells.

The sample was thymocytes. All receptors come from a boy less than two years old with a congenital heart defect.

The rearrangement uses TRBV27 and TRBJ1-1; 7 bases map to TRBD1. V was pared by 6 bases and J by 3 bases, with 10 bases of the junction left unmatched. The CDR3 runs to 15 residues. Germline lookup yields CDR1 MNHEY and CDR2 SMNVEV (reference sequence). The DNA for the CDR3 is TGTGCCAGCAGGCACACGGACGACAGGGACACTGAAGCTTTCTTT. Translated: CASRHTDDRDTEAFF.

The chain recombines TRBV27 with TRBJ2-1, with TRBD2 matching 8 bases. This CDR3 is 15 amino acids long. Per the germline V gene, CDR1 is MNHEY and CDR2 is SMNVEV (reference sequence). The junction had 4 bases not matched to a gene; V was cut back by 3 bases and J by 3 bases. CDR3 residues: CASSFRGRNYNEQFF. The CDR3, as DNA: TGTGCCAGCAGTTTTCGCGGGAGGAACTACAATGAGCAGTTCTTC.

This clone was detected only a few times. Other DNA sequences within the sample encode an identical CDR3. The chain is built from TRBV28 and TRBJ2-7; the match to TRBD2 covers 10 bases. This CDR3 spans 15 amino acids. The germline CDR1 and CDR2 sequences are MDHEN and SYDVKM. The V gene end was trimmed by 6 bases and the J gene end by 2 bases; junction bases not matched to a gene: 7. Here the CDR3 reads CASSLSGRRTYEQYF. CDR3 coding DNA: TGTGCCAGCAGCCTTAGCGGGAGGAGGACCTACGAGCAGTACTTC.

The chain's CDR3 is CASSTLWDTTSRAEAFF. The CDR3 nucleotides are TGTGCCAGTAGTACTCTCTGGGACACTACTTCTCGGGCTGAAGCTTTCTTT. V gene TRBV19 combines with J gene TRBJ1-1; D might be TRBD1 (6 bases). Trimming took 4 bases from V and 6 from J, leaving 24 bases between them. Germline assignment: CDR1 LNHDA and CDR2 SQIVND (reference sequence). This CDR3 has 17 residues.

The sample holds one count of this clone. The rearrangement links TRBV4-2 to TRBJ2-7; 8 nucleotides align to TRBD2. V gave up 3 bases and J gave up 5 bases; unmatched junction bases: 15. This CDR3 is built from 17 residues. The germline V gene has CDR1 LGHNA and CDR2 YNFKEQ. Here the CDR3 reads CASSHPGGSGSGDEQYF. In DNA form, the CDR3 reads TGTGCCAGCAGCCACCCAGGCGGAAGCGGGAGTGGGGACGAGCAGTACTTC.

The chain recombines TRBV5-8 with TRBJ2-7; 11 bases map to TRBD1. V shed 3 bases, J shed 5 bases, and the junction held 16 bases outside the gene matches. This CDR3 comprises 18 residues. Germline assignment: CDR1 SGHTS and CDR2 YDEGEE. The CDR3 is CASSSWDRGRAGVNEQYF. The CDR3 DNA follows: TGTGCCAGCAGCTCGTGGGACAGGGGGAGAGCGGGAGTGAACGAGCAGTACTTC.

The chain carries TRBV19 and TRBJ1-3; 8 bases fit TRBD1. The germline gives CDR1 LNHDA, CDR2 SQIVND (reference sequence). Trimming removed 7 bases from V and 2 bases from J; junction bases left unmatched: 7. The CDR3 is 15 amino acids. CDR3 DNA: TGTGCCAGTACCCTTTCGACAGGGGCTGGAAACACCATATATTTT. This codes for CASTLSTGAGNTIYF.